Following are 9 T cell receptor beta chains from one sample sequenced in a study of OX40 agonist ivuxolimab in advanced cancers. Assay used: immunoSEQ multiplex PCR; TCRdb lists only in-frame clones, some missing. The table lists some 95,000 clones, around 85% of them singletons. The specimen comprised CD4+ or CD8+ T cells sorted from blood, sampled in a trial of the OX40 agonist ivuxolimab. These receptors were collected from an adult with an advanced solid tumor such as melanoma, head and neck, liver or kidney cancer.

The J gene is TRBJ2-5, the V gene TRBV5-4; 9 nucleotides agree with TRBD2. The V gene's germline CDR1 is SGHNT and CDR2 YYREEE (reference sequence). Losses at the gene ends were 4 bases for V and 4 bases for J; bases not matched to a gene: 2. The CDR3 extends over 13 amino acids. The DNA for the CDR3 is TGTGCCAGCAGCATTAGCGGGAGAGAGACCCAGTACTTC. It is translated as CASSISGRETQYF.

J is TRBJ1-2 and V is TRBV7-8; D remains ambiguous. CDR1 is SGHVS, CDR2 FQNEAQ, per germline. This CDR3 region has 15 residues. V dropped 5 bases and J dropped 2 bases, with 15 bases sitting between them. CDR3 in amino acids: CASSPSASRNYGYTF. CDR3 DNA: TGTGCCAGCAGCCCCTCGGCGTCTAGAAACTATGGCTACACCTTC. Filled out from reference TRBV7-8 and TRBJ1-2, the complete variable domain reads GAGVSQSPRYKVAKRGQDVALRCDPISGHVSLFWYQQALGQGPEFLTYFQNEAQLDKSGLPSDRFFAERPEGSVSTLKIQRTQQEDSAVYLCASSPSASRNYGYTFGSGTRLTVV.

The chain combines TRBV9 with TRBJ2-3; D is possibly TRBD2 (5 bases). The CDR3 has 14 amino acids. V was shortened by 4 bases and J by 2 bases, with 11 bases between the two germline ends. Germline CDR1 reads SGDLS; CDR2 reads YYNGEE. CDR3 nucleotide sequence: TGTGCCAGCAGCCCCGGGGTCTCCACAGATACGCAGTATTTT. It is translated as CASSPGVSTDTQYF.

The rearrangement links TRBV6-5 to TRBJ1-1; tentatively, D is TRBD1 (6 bases). Trimming left V 7 bases short and J 0 bases short, with 15 bases between. The CDR3 contains 15 residues. The germline V gene has CDR1 MNHEY and CDR2 SVGAGI. CDR3 region: CASNLRDRMNTEAFF. CDR3 nucleotide sequence: TGTGCCAGCAATTTACGCGACAGGATGAACACTGAAGCTTTCTTT.

The chain is built from TRBV6-4 and TRBJ2-7; D is unresolved. V was trimmed by 2 bases and J by 4 bases, leaving 6 bases between them. CDR1 and CDR2 (germline): MRHNA, SNTAGT. The CDR3 extends over 12 amino acids. CDR3 sequence: CASSDRPYEQYF. The CDR3, as DNA: TGTGCCAGCAGTGACCGCCCATACGAGCAGTACTTC.

The chain is built from TRBV7-7 and TRBJ2-5; 9 positions agree with TRBD2. The CDR3 is made up of 13 amino acids. Trimming removed 2 bases from V and 6 bases from J; junction bases left unmatched: 1. Germline CDR1 SSHAT, CDR2 FNYEAQ (reference sequence). In DNA, the CDR3 is TGTGCCAGCAGCTTAACTAGCGGGCAGACCCAGTACTTC. This gives the protein CASSLTSGQTQYF.

The chain links TRBV7-2 to TRBJ2-1; 10 bases agree with TRBD1. Trimming cost V 5 bases and J 9 bases; bases outside gene matches: 4. The CDR3 runs to 13 residues. In germline, CDR1 is SGHTA, CDR2 FQGNSA. CDR3 region: CASSHRDRGEQFF. In nucleotides, the CDR3 is TGTGCCAGCAGCCACAGGGACAGGGGTGAGCAGTTCTTC.

V and J are TRBV6-5 and TRBJ1-6, with TRBD1 identical over 7 bases. The CDR3 consists of 15 residues. Germline loops: CDR1 MNHEY, CDR2 SVGAGI. With V trimmed by 3 bases and J by 8 bases, 7 bases remained unmatched. CDR3 in amino acids: CASSYTGVDYSPLHF. The CDR3 DNA follows: TGTGCCAGCAGTTATACAGGGGTAGATTATTCACCCCTCCACTTT.

In DNA form, the CDR3 reads TGTGCCAGCAGTGAACTAGGGACAGGGGTTCAGCCCCAGCATTTT. It specifies CASSELGTGVQPQHF. The chain combines TRBV6-1 with TRBJ1-5; 10 nucleotides line up with TRBD1. V was clipped by 2 bases and J by 6 bases; unmatched bases: 4. This CDR3 has 15 amino acids. Germline loops: CDR1 MNHNS, CDR2 SASEGT.